This T cell receptor beta chain was sequenced in a study of CDR3 diversity in severe acne. TCRdb re-called the PCR reads through MiXCR, storing one row per CDR3 protein. Here the sample spans some 90,000 distinct CDR3 sequences, under 55% being singletons. Only a few counts were recorded for this clonotype. The V end was cut by 9 bases, the J end by 5 bases, with 10 bases between. The CDR3 is 11 residues long. CDR1 MNHNS and CDR2 SASEGT come from the germline V gene. Sequencing input: blood. V gene TRBV6-1 combines with J gene TRBJ1-1, with D perhaps TRBD1 (6 bases). The sequence was obtained from a male donor with severe acne vulgaris. The CDR3 DNA follows: TGTGCCAGTTGGCAGGGGACTGAAGCTTTCTTT. Protein sequence: CASWQGTEAFF.